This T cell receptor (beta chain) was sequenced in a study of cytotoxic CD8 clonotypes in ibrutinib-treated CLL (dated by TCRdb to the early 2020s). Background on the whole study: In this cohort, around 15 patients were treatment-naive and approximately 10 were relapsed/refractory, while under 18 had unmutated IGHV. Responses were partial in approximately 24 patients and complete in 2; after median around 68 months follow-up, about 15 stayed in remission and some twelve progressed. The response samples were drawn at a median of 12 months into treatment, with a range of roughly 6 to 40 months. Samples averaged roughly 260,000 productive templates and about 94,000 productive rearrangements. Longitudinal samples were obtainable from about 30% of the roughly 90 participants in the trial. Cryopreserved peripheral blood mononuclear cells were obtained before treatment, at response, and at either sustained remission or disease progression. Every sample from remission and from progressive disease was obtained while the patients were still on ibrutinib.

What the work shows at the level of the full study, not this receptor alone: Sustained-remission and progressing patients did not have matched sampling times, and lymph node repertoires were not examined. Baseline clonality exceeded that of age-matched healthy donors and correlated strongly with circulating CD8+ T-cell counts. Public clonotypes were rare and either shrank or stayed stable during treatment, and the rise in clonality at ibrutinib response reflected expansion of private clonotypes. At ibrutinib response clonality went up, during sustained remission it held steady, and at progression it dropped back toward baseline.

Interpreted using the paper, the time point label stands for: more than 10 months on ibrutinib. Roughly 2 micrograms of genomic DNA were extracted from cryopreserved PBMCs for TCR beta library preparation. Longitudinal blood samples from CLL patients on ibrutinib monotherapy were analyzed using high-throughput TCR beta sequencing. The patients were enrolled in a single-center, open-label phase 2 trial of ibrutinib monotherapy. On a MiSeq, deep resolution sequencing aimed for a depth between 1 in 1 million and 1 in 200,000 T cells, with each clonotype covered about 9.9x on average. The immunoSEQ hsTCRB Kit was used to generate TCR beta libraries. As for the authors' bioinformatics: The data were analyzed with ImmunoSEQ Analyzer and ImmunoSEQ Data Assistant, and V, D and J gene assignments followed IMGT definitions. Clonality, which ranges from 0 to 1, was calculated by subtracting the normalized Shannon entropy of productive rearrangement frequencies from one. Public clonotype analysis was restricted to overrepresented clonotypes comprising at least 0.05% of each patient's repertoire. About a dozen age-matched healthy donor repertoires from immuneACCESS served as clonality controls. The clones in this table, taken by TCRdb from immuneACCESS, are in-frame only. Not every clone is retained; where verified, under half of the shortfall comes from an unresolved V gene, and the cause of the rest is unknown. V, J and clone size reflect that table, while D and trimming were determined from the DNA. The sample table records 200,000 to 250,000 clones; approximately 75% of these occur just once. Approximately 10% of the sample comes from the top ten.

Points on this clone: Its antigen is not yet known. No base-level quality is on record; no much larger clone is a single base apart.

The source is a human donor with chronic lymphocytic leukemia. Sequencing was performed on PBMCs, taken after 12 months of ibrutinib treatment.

The encoded CDR3 is CASSPGQGVGQPQHF. The DNA is TGTGCCAGCTCACCAGGGCAGGGGGTGGGACAGCCCCAGCATTTT. Recombination linked TRBV18 to TRBJ1-5, with 7 bases matching TRBD1. V is pruned by 2 bases and J by 7 bases, leaving 8 bases of the junction without a gene match. CDR1 and CDR2 (KGHSH, LQKENI) derive from the germline V gene. The CDR3, cysteine through phenylalanine, is 15 amino acids long. The read is trimmed to its CDR3 DNA, 45 bases read in frame from base 1.